This TCR beta chain was recovered during a study of blood T cell repertoires in COVID-19. On the study more broadly: Samples representing acute and convalescent COVID-19 were sourced from the United States, Italy and Spain. T cells, B-cell-depleted T cells, or PBMCs provided the cDNA or gDNA that served as material.

The table came from immunoSEQ multiplex PCR; TCRdb's copy has only in-frame clones and leaves some out. This sample has about 210,000 clones; about 91% occur once, and the top ten carry about 1.3%. Per the germline V gene, CDR1 is SGHRS and CDR2 is YFSETQ. The CDR3 runs 16 residues. V was trimmed by 1 base and J by 0 bases, leaving 8 bases between them. The clonotype comes from a man in his thirties or forties with acute or convalescent COVID-19. The rearrangement links TRBV5-1 to TRBJ2-6; D may be TRBD1 (6 bases). Sequenced sample: peripheral blood. DNA of the CDR3: TGCGCCAGCAGCTTGACAGGGACCTCTGGGGCCAACGTCCTGACTTTC. Amino acids: CASSLTGTSGANVLTF.